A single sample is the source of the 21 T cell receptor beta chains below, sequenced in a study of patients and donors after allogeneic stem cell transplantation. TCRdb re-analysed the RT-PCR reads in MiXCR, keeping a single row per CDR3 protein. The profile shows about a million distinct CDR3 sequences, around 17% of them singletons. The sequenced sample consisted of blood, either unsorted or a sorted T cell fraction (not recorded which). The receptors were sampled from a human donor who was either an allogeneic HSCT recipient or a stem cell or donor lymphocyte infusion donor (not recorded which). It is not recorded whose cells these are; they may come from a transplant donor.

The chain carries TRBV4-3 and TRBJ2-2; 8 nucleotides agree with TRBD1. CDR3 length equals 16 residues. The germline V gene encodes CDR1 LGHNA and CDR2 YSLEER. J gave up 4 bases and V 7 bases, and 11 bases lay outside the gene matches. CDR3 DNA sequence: TGCGCCAGCACCCACCGACAGGGGCTTGGCACCGGGGAGCTGTTTTTT. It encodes CASTHRQGLGTGELFF.

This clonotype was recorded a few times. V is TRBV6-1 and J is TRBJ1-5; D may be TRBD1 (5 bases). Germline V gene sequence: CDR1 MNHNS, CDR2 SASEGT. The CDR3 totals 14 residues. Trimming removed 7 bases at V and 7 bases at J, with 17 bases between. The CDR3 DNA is TGTGCCAGCACCCTAAGGAGGGGTGGACAGCCCCAGCATTTT. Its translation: CASTLRRGGQPQHF.

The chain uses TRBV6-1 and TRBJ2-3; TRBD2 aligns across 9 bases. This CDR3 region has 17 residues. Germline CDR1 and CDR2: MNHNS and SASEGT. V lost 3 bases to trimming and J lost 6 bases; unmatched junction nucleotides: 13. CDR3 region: CASSEGGSGGPMDTQYF. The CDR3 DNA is TGTGCCAGCAGTGAGGGGGGGAGCGGGGGGCCTATGGATACGCAGTATTTT.

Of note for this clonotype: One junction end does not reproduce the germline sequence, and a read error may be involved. CDR3 DNA: TGTTCCAGCAATCCGACAGGGGGGAAAGCTTTCTTT. Its translation is CSSNPTGGKAFF. The chain joins TRBV6-6 to TRBJ1-1; 9 bases fit TRBD1. This CDR3 comprises 12 residues. Germline CDR1 MNHNY, CDR2 SVGAGI (reference sequence).

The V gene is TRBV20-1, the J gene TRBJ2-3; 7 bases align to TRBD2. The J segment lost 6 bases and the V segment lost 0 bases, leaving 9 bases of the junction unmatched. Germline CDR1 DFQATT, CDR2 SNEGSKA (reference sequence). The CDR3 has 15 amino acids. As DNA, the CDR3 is TGCAGTGCTAGAGATAGGAGGGAGGGTGGTGATACGCAGTATTTT. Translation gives CSARDRREGGDTQYF.

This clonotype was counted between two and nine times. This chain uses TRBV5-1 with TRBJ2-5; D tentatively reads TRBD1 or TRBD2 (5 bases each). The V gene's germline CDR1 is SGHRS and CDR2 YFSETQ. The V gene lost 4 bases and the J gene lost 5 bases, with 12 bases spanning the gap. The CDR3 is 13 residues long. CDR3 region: CASSRDGRETQYF. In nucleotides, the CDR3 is TGCGCCAGCAGCCGGGACGGTAGGGAGACCCAGTACTTC.

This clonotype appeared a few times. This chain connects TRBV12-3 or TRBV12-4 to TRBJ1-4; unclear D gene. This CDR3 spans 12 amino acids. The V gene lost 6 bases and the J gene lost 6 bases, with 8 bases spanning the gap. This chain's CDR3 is CASRAQDEKLFF. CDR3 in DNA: TGTGCCAGCAGGGCCCAAGATGAAAAACTGTTTTTT.

The DNA for the CDR3 is TGTGCCAGCAGCTTAGGTCCAGGGGCCGAGTACTTC. Translating gives CASSLGPGAEYF. The rearrangement joins TRBV11-2 to TRBJ2-4; D may be TRBD1 (6 bases). With 1 base removed from V and 14 bases from J, the gap between germline ends came to 12 bases. The CDR3 spans 12 residues. Germline V gene data show CDR1 as SGHAT and CDR2 as FQNNGV.

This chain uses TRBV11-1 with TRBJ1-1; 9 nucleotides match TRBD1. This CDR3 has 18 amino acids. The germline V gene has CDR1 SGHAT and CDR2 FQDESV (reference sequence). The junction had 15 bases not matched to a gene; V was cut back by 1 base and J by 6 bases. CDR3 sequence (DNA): TGTGCCAGCAGCTTAGTATTGGGACAGGGATGGAGTTTGCCTGAAGCTTTCTTT. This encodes CASSLVLGQGWSLPEAFF.

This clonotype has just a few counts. This chain's CDR3 is CAWSVLGGVGELFF. Here the CDR3 DNA reads TGTGCCTGGAGTGTATTAGGGGGTGTCGGGGAGCTGTTTTTT. The J gene is TRBJ2-2, the V gene TRBV30; tentative D call: TRBD1 (6 bases). Germline assignment: CDR1 GTSNPN and CDR2 SVGIG (reference sequence). This CDR3 has 14 amino acids. The V end lost 0 bases, the J end lost 7 bases, and 12 bases lay between the germline ends.

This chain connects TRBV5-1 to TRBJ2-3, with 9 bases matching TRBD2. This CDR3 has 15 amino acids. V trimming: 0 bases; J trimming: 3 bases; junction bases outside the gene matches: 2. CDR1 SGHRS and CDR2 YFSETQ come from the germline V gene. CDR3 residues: CASSLERGETDTQYF. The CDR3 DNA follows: TGCGCCAGCAGCTTGGAGCGGGGGGAGACAGATACGCAGTATTTT.

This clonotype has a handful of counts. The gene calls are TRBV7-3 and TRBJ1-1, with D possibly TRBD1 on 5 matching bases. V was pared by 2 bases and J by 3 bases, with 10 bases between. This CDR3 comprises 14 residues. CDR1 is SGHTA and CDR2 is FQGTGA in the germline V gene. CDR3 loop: CASSLRSGDTEAFF. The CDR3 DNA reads TGTGCCAGCAGCTTACGGTCGGGGGACACTGAAGCTTTCTTT.

The CDR3 coding sequence is TGTGCGGTGACAGGGAAGTACGAGCAGTACTTC. Translated: CAVTGKYEQYF. This sequence joins TRBV7-2 and TRBJ2-7; TRBD1 agrees at 7 bases. The CDR3 is made up of 11 amino acids. Germline-derived CDR1 and CDR2 are SGHTA and FQGNSA.

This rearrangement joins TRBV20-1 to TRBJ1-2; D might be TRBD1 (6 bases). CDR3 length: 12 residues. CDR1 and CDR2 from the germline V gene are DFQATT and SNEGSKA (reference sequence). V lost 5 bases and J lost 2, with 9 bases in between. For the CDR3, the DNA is TGCAGTGCTCAAGGGGGGAACTATGGCTACACCTTC. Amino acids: CSAQGGNYGYTF.

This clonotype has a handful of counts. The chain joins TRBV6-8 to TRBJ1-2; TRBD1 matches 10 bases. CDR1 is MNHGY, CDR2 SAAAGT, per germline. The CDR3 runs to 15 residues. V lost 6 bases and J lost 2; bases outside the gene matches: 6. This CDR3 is CASSSTGGENYGYTF. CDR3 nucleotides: TGTGCCAGCAGCTCGACAGGGGGCGAGAACTATGGCTACACCTTC.

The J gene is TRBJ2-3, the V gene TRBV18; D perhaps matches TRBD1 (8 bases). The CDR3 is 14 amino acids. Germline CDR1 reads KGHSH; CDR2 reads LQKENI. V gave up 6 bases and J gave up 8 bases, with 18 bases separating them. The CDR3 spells CASSPSGTGATQYF. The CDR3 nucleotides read TGTGCCAGCTCTCCAAGCGGGACAGGAGCTACGCAGTATTTT.

The CDR3 here is CASSFGLLDSYEQYF. The CDR3 region has the DNA TGCGCCAGCAGCTTCGGGCTGCTAGACTCCTACGAGCAGTACTTC. This chain uses TRBV5-1 with TRBJ2-7; D is unresolved. Germline CDR1 is SGHRS and CDR2 is YFSETQ. The CDR3 runs 15 residues. V was pared by 2 bases and J by 0 bases, with 12 bases between. The full variable domain, completed using reference TRBV5-1 and TRBJ2-7, is KAGVTQTPRYLIKTRGQQVTLSCSPISGHRSVSWYQQTPGQGLQFLFEYFSETQRNKGNFPGRFSGRQFSNSRSEMNVSTLELGDSALYLCASSFGLLDSYEQYFGPGTRLTVT.

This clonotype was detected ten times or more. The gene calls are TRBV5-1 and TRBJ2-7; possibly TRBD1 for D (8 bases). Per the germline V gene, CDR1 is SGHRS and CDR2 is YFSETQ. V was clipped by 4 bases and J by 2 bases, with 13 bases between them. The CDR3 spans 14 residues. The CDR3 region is CASSQAGQAYEQYF. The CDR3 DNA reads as TGCGCCAGCAGCCAAGCGGGACAGGCCTACGAGCAGTACTTC. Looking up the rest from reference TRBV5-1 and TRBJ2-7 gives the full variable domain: KAGVTQTPRYLIKTRGQQVTLSCSPISGHRSVSWYQQTPGQGLQFLFEYFSETQRNKGNFPGRFSGRQFSNSRSEMNVSTLELGDSALYLCASSQAGQAYEQYFGPGTRLTVT.

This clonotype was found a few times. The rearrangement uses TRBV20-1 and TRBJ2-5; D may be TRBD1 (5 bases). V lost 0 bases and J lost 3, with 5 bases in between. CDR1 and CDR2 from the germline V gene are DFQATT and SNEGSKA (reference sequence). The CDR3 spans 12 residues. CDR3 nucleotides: TGCAGTGCTAGAGAGGACAAAGAGACCCAGTACTTC. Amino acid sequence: CSAREDKETQYF.

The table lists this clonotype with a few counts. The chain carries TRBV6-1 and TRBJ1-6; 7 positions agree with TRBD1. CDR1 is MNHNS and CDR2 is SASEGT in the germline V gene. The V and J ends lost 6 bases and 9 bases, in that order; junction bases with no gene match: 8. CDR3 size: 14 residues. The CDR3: CASRETGESSPLHF. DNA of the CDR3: TGTGCCAGCAGAGAAACAGGGGAGAGTTCACCCCTCCACTTT.

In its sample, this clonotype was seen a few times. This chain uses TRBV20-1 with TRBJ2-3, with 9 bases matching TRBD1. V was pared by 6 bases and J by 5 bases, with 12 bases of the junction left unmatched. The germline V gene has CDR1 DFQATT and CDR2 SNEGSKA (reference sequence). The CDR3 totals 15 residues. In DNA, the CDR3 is TGCAGTGCAGAAGGCCGGGACAGGGAAGAAGATACGCAGTATTTT. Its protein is CSAEGRDREEDTQYF.